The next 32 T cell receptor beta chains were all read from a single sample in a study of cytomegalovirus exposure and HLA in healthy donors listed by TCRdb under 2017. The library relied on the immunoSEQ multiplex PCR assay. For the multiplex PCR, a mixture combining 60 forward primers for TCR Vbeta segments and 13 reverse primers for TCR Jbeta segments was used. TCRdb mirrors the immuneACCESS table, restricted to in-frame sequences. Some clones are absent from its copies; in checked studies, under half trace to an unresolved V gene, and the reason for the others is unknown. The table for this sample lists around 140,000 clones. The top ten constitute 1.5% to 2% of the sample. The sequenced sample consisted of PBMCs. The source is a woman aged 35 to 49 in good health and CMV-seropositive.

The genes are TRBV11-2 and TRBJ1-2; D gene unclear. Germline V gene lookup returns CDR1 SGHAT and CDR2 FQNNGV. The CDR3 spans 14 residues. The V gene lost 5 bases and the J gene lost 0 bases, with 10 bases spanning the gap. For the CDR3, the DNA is TGTGCCAGCAGCCAGAACACAGCTAACTATGGCTACACCTTC. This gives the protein CASSQNTANYGYTF. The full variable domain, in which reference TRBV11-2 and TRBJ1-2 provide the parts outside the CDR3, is EAGVAQSPRYKIIEKRQSVAFWCNPISGHATLYWYQQILGQGPKLLIQFQNNGVVDDSQLPKDRFSAERLKGVDSTLKIQPAKLEDSAVYLCASSQNTANYGYTFGSGTRLTVV.

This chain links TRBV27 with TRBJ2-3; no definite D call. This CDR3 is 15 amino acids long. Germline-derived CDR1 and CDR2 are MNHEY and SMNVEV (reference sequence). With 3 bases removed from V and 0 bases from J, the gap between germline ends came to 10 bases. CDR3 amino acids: CASSLRSASTDTQYF. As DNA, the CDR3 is TGTGCCAGCAGTTTGAGGAGCGCCAGCACAGATACGCAGTATTTT.

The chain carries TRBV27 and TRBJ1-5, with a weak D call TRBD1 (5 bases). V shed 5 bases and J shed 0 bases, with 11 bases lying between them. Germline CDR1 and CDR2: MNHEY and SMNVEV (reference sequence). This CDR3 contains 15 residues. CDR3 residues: CASSHRSSSNQPQHF. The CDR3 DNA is TGTGCCAGCAGTCACAGGTCAAGTAGCAATCAGCCCCAGCATTTT.

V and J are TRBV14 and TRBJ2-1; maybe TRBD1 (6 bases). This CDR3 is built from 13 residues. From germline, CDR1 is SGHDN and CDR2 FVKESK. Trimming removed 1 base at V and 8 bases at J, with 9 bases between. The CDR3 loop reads CASSQVRGYEQFF. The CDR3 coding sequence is TGTGCCAGCAGCCAAGTCAGGGGCTATGAGCAGTTCTTC.

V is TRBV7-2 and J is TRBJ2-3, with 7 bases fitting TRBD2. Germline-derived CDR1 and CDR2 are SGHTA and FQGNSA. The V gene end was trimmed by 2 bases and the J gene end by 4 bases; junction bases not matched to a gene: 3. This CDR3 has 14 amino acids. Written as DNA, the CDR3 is TGTGCCAGCAGCTTAACTGGGAGGGCAGATACGCAGTATTTT. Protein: CASSLTGRADTQYF.

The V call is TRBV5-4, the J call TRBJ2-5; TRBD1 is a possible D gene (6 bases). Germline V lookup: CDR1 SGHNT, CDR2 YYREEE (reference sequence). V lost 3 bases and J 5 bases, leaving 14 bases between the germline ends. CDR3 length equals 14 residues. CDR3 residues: CASSYGQPGETQYF. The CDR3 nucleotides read TGTGCCAGCAGCTACGGACAGCCGGGGGAGACCCAGTACTTC.

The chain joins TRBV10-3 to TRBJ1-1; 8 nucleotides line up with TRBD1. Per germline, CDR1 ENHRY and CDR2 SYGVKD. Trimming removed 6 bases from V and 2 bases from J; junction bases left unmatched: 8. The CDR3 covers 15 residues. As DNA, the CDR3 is TGTGCCATCAGAGCCATGACAGGGGATAACACTGAAGCTTTCTTT. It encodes CAIRAMTGDNTEAFF.

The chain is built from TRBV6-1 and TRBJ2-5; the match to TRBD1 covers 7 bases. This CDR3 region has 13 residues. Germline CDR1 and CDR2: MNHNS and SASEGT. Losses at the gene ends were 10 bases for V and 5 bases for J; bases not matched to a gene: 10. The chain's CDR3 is CATKTGPTETQYF. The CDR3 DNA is TGTGCCACGAAGACAGGGCCTACCGAGACCCAGTACTTC.

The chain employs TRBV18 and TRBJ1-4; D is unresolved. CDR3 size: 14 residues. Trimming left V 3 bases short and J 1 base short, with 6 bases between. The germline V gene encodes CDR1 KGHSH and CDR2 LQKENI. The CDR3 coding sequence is TGTGCCAGCTCACCCGTTCTAACTAATGAAAAACTGTTTTTT. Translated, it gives CASSPVLTNEKLFF.

This CDR3 reads CASSLGGTDTQYF. The CDR3 DNA reads as TGTGCCAGCAGTTTAGGAGGCACAGATACGCAGTATTTT. The rearrangement uses TRBV27 and TRBJ2-3; no definite D call. Germline CDR1 and CDR2: MNHEY and SMNVEV (reference sequence). There are 13 residues in the CDR3. Deletions cut 2 bases from V and 1 base from J, with 4 bases between.

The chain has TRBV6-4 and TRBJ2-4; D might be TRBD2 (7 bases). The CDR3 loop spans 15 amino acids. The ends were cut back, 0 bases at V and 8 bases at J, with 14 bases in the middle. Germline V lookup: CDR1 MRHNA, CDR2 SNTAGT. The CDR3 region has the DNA TGTGCCAGCAGTGACTCGATAGGGGGGGCGGACATTCAGTACTTC. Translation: CASSDSIGGADIQYF.

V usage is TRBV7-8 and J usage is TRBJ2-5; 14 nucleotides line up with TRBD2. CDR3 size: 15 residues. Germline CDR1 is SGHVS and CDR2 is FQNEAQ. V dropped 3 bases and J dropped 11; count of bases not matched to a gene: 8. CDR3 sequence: CASSLGLAGVGEQYF. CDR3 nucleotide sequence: TGTGCCAGCAGCTTGGGACTAGCGGGAGTTGGGGAGCAGTACTTC.

CDR3 residues: CASTRTYSYEQYF. CDR3 sequence (DNA): TGTGCCAGCACCCGGACTTACTCCTACGAGCAGTACTTC. The chain carries TRBV7-2 and TRBJ2-7, with D tentatively TRBD2 (5 bases). CDR1 and CDR2 from the germline V gene are SGHTA and FQGNSA. V was pared by 7 bases and J by 0 bases, with 10 bases between. This CDR3 spans 13 amino acids.

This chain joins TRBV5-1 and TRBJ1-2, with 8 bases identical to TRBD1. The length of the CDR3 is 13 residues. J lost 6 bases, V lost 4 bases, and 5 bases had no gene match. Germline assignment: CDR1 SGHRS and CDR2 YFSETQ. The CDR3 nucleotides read TGCGCCAGCAGCGGTACAGGGGGGCATGGCTACACCTTC. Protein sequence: CASSGTGGHGYTF.

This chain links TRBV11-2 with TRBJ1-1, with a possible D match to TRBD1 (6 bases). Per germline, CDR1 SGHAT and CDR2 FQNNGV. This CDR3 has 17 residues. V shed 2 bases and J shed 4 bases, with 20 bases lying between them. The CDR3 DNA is TGTGCCAGCAGCTTACCGGCGGGGGGGCGGATGGGCACTGAAGCTTTCTTT. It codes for CASSLPAGGRMGTEAFF.

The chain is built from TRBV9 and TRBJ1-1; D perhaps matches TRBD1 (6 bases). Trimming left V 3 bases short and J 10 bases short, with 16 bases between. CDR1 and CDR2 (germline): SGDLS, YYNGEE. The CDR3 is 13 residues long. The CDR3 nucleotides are TGTGCCAGCAGCGAGGGACACCGAGGGAGAGCTTTCTTT. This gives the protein CASSEGHRGRAFF.

The CDR3 DNA sequence: TGTGCCAGCAGCTTAGGGACTATCTACGAGCAGTACTTC. Translating gives CASSLGTIYEQYF. This sequence joins TRBV5-4 and TRBJ2-5; 7 bases line up with TRBD2. The assigned J gene may be wrong: the sequence end matches TRBJ2-7 better. Per the germline V gene, CDR1 is SGHNT and CDR2 is YYREEE (reference sequence). The CDR3 contains 13 residues.

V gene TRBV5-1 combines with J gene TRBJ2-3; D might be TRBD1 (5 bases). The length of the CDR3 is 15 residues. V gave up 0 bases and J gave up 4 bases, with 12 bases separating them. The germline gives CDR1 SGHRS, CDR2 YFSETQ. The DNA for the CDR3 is TGCGCCAGCAGCTTGGGTCAGGGTTGGTCAGATACGCAGTATTTT. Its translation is CASSLGQGWSDTQYF.

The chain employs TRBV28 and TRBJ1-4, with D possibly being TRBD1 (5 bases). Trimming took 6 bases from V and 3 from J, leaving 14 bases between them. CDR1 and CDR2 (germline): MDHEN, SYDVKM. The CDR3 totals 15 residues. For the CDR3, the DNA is TGTGCCAGCAGGATCCAGGGTCCGTCTAATGAAAAACTGTTTTTT. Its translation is CASRIQGPSNEKLFF.

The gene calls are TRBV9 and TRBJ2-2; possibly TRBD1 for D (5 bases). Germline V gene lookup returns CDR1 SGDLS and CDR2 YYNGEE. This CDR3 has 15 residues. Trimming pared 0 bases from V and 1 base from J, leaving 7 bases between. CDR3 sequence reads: CASSVVTGNTGELFF. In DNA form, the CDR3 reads TGTGCCAGCAGCGTAGTAACAGGGAACACCGGGGAGCTGTTTTTT.

DNA of the CDR3: TGTGCCAGCAGCGTAGTAAAACTGGATCAGCCCCAGCATTTT. Amino acid sequence: CASSVVKLDQPQHF. The V call is TRBV9, the J call TRBJ1-5, with unresolved D. Germline CDR1 is SGDLS and CDR2 is YYNGEE. CDR3 length equals 14 residues. Trimming removed 0 bases from V and 5 bases from J, with 9 bases in between.

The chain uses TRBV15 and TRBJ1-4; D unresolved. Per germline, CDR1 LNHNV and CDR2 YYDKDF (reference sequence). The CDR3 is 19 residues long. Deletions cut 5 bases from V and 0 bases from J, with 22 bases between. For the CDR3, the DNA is TGTGCCACCAGCGGGCCCTTCCCGGGAATTACTACAACTAATGAAAAACTGTTTTTT. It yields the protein CATSGPFPGITTTNEKLFF.

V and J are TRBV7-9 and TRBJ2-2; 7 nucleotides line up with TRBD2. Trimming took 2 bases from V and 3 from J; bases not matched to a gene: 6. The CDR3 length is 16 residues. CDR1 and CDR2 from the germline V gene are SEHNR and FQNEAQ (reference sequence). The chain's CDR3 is CASSLFKGRDTGELFF. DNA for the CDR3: TGTGCCAGCAGCTTATTCAAGGGGAGGGACACCGGGGAGCTGTTTTTT.

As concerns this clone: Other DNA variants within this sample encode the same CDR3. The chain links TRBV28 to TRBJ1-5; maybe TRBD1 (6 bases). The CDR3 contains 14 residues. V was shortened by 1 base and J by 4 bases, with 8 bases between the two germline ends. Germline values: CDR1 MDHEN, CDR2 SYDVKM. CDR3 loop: CASSLSGVNQPQHF. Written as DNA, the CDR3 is TGTGCCAGCAGTTTATCAGGGGTTAATCAGCCCCAGCATTTT.

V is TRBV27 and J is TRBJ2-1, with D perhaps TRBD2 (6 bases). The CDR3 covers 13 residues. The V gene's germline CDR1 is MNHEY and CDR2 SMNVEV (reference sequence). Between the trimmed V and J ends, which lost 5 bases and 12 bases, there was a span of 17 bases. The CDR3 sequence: CASSRRDLERQFF. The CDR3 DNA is TGTGCCAGCAGTCGGAGGGACCTGGAAAGGCAGTTCTTC.

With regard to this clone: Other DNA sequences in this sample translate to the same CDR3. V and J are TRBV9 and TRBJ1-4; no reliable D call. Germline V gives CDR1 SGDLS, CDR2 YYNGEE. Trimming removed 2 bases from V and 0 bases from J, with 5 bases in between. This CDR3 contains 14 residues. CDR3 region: CASSVAATNEKLFF. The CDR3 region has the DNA TGTGCCAGCAGCGTGGCAGCAACTAATGAAAAACTGTTTTTT.

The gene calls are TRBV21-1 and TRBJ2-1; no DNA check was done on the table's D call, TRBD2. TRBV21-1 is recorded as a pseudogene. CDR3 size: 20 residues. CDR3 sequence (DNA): TGTGCCAGCAGCAAATTCGCGGGAGGTCCCCCTTTCAAGATTTACAATGAGCAGTTCTTC. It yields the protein CASSKFAGGPPFKIYNEQFF.

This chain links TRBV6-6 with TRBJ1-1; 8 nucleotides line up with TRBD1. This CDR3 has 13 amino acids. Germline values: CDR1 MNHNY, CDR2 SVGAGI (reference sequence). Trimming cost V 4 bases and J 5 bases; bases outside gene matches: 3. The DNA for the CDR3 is TGTGCCAGCAGTTTGGACAGGGAAACTGAAGCTTTCTTT. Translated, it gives CASSLDRETEAFF.

This CDR3 reads CASSEPGRLGTEAFF. The CDR3 bases are TGTGCCAGCAGTGAACCAGGGCGCCTGGGCACTGAAGCTTTCTTT. This rearrangement joins TRBV6-4 to TRBJ1-1; TRBD1 is a possible D gene (5 bases). Germline lookup yields CDR1 MRHNA and CDR2 SNTAGT. V was shortened by 3 bases and J by 4 bases, with 15 bases between the two germline ends. This CDR3 spans 15 amino acids.

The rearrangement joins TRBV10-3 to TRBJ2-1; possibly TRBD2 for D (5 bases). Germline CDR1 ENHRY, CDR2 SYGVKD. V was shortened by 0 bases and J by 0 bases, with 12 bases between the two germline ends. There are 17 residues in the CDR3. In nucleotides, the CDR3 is TGTGCCATCAGTGAGTCAAGCGGATCCGGCTCCTACAATGAGCAGTTCTTC. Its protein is CAISESSGSGSYNEQFF.

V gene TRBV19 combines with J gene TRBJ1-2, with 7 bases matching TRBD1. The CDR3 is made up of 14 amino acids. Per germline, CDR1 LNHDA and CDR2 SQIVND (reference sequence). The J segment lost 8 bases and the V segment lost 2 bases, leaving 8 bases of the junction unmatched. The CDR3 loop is CASSIISTGEGYTF. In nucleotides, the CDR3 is TGTGCCAGTAGTATAATCTCCACAGGGGAAGGCTACACCTTC. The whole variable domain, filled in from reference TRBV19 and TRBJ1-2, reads DGGITQSPKYLFRKEGQNVTLSCEQNLNHDAMYWYRQDPGQGLRLIYYSQIVNDFQKGDIAEGYSVSREKKESFPLTVTSAQKNPTAFYLCASSIISTGEGYTFGSGTRLTVV.

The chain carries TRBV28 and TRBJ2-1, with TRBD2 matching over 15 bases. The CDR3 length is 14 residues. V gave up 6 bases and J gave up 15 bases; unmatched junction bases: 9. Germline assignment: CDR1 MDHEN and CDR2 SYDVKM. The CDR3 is CASSERTSGRDWFF. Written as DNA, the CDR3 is TGTGCCAGCAGCGAGAGGACTAGCGGGAGGGACTGGTTCTTC.